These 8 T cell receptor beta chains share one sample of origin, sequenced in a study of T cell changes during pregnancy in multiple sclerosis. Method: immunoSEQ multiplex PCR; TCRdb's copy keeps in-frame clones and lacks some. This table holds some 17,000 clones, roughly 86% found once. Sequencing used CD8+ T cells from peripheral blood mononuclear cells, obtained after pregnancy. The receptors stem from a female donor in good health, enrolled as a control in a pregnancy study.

CDR3: CASTNRANTGELFF. In nucleotides, the CDR3 is TGTGCCAGCACCAACAGAGCGAACACCGGGGAGCTGTTTTTT. The chain recombines TRBV6-6 with TRBJ2-2; D gene ambiguous. Germline lookup yields CDR1 MNHNY and CDR2 SVGAGI (reference sequence). V was shortened by 7 bases and J by 0 bases, with 9 bases between the two germline ends. CDR3 size: 14 residues.

CDR3: CATSSVPDSYNEQFF. CDR3 bases: TGTGCCACCAGCAGCGTGCCAGACTCCTACAATGAGCAGTTCTTC. The chain recombines TRBV15 with TRBJ2-1; D gene ambiguous. The germline gives CDR1 LNHNV, CDR2 YYDKDF (reference sequence). The V end was cut by 3 bases, the J end by 0 bases, with 9 bases between. The length of the CDR3 is 15 residues. The entire variable domain, with the rest obtained from reference TRBV15 and TRBJ2-1, is as follows: DAMVIQNPRYQVTQFGKPVTLSCSQTLNHNVMYWYQQKSSQAPKLLFHYYDKDFNNEADTPDNFQSRRPNTSFCFLDIRSPGLGDTAMYLCATSSVPDSYNEQFFGPGTRLTVL.

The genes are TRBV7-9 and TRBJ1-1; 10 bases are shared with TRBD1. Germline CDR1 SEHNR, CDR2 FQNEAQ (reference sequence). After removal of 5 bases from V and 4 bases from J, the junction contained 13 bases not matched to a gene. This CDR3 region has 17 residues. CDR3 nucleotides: TGTGCCAGCAGCCTACCCCGGGACAGGGGCGATCCCACTGAAGCTTTCTTT. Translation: CASSLPRDRGDPTEAFF.

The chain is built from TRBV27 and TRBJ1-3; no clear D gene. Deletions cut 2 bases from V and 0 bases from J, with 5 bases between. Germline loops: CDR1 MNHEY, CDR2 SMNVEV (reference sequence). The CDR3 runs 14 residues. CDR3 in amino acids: CASSLRGSGNTIYF. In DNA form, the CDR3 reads TGTGCCAGCAGTTTAAGAGGCTCTGGAAACACCATATATTTT.

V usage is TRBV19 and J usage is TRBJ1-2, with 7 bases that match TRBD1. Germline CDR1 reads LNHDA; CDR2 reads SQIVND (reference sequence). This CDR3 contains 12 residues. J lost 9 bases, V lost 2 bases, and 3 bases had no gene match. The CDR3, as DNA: TGTGCCAGTAGTATAATGGGACAGAGCTACACCTTC. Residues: CASSIMGQSYTF.

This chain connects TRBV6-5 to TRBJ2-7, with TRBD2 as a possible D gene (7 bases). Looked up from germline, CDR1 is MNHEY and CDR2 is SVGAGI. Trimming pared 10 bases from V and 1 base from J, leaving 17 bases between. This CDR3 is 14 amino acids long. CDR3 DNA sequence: TGTGCCACCTCCGTGGGGGGGGCGTCCTACGAGCAGTACTTC. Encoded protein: CATSVGGASYEQYF.

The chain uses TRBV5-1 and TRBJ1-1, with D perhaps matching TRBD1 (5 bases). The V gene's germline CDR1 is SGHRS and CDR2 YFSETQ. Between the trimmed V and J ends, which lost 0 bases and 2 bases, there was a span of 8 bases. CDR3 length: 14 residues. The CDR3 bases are TGCGCCAGCAGCTTGGGTGGGGCAAACACTGAAGCTTTCTTT. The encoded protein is CASSLGGANTEAFF.

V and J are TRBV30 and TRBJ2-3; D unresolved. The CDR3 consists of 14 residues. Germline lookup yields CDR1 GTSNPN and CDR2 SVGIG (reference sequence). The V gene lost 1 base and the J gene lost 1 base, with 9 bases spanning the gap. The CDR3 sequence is CAWSDGSGTDTQYF. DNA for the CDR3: TGTGCCTGGAGTGACGGGTCTGGCACAGATACGCAGTATTTT.